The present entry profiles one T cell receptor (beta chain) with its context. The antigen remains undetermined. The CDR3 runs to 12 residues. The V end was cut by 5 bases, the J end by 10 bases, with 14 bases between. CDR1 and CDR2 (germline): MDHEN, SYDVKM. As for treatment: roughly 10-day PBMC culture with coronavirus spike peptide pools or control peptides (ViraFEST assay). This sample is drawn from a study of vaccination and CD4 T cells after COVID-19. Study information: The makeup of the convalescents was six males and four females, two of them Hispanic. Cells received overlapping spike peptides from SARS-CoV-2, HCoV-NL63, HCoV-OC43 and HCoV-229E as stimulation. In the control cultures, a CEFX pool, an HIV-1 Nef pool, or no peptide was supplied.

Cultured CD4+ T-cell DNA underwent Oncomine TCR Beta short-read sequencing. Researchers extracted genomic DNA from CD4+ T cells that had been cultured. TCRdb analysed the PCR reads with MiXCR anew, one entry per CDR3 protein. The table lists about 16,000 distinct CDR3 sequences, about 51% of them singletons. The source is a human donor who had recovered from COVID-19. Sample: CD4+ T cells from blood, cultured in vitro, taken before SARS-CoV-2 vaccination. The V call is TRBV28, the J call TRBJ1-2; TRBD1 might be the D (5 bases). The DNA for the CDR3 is TGTGCCAGCAGTCCAGTGGGACCCAACTACACCTTC. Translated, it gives CASSPVGPNYTF.